This T cell receptor (beta chain) was sequenced during a study of OX40 agonist ivuxolimab in advanced cancers. The CDR3 consists of 15 residues. V dropped 2 bases and J dropped 5; count of bases not matched to a gene: 3. Germline V gives CDR1 MNHEY, CDR2 SVGAGI. This clone was seen a few times. Its antigen is not known. Findings and limits, study-wide: Fewer expanded clones were found on average in CD4+ than in CD8+ T cells.

Profiling relied on immunoSEQ multiplex PCR, and the TCRdb table lists in-frame clones only, not all of them. The sample has 75,000 to 80,000 clones; roughly 84% are singletons. Collection of blood occurred at baseline, at cycle 4 day 1, and at cycle 7 day 1. The source was CD4+ or CD8+ T cells sorted from blood, collected in a trial of the OX40 agonist ivuxolimab. The rearrangement joins TRBV6-5 to TRBJ2-2; 9 bases match TRBD1. The sequence was obtained from an adult with an advanced solid tumor such as melanoma, head and neck, liver or kidney cancer. The CDR3 here is CASSYVQGATGELFF. In DNA form, the CDR3 reads TGTGCCAGCAGTTACGTACAGGGGGCGACCGGGGAGCTGTTTTTT.